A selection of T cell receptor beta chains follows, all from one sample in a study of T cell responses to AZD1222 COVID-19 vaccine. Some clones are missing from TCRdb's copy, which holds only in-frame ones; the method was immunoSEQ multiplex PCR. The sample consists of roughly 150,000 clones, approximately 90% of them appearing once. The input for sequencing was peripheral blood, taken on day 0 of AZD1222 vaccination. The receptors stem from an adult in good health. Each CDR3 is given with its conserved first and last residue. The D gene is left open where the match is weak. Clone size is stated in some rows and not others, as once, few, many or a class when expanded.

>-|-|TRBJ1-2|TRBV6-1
CASSEWGYGYTF
TGTGCCAGCAGTGAATGGGGCTATGGCTACACCTTC
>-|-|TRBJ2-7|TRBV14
CASSYQPHGRRDEQYF
TGTGCCAGCAGCTACCAGCCCCACGGGAGAAGAGACGAGCAGTACTTC
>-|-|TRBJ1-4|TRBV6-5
CASTLDRGEKLFF
TGTGCCAGCACCCTCGATAGGGGTGAAAAACTGTTTTTT
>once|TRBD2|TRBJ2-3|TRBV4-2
CASSQDPASGGGQDTQYF
TGTGCCAGCAGCCAAGATCCCGCTAGCGGGGGGGGCCAAGATACGCAGTATTTT
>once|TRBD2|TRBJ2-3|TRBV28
CASSLSGRAAADTQYF
TGTGCCAGCAGTCTTAGCGGGAGGGCCGCGGCAGATACGCAGTATTTT
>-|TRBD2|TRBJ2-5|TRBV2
CASSEKGRAHGSEETQYF
TGTGCCAGCAGTGAAAAGGGGAGGGCGCATGGTAGTGAAGAGACCCAGTACTTC
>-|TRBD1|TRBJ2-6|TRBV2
CASSLRDSLSGANVLTF
TGTGCCAGCAGCCTCCGGGACAGCCTCTCTGGGGCCAACGTCCTGACTTTC
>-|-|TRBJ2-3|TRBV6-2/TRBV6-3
CASSYFNRADTQYF
TGTGCCAGCAGTTACTTTAATCGGGCAGATACGCAGTATTTT
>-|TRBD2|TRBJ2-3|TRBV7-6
CASSPYSAGGNPDTQYF
TGTGCCAGCAGCCCGTACTCGGCGGGAGGGAACCCAGATACGCAGTATTTT
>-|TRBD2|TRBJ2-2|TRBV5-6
CASSLWGSGRAIGELFF
TGTGCCAGCAGCTTGTGGGGAAGCGGGAGGGCCATCGGGGAGCTGTTTTTT
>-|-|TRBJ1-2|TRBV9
CASSVTGQGNYGYTF
TGTGCCAGCAGCGTCACAGGGCAGGGGAACTATGGCTACACCTTC
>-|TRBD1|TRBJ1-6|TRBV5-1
CASSHDPGQGYSPLHF
TGCGCCAGCAGCCACGACCCGGGACAGGGCTATTCACCCCTCCACTTT
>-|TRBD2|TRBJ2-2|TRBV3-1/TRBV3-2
CASSRLAAGELFF
TGTGCCAGCAGCCGACTAGCCGCCGGGGAGCTGTTTTTT
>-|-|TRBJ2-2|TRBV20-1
CSASRSGELFF
TGCAGTGCTAGCCGATCCGGGGAGCTGTTTTTT
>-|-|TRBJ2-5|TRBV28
CASSPGETQYF
TGTGCCAGCAGTCCCGGGGAGACCCAGTACTTC
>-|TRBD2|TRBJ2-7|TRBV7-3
CASSFSGRALDEQYF
TGTGCCAGCAGCTTTAGCGGGAGGGCCTTGGACGAGCAGTACTTC
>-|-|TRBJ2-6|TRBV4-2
CASSQGVGFISSGANVLTF
TGTGCCAGCAGCCAAGGTGTAGGGTTTATCAGCTCTGGGGCCAACGTCCTGACTTTC
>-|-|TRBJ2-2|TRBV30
CAWSVSGTGELFF
TGTGCCTGGAGTGTATCGGGGACCGGGGAGCTGTTTTTT